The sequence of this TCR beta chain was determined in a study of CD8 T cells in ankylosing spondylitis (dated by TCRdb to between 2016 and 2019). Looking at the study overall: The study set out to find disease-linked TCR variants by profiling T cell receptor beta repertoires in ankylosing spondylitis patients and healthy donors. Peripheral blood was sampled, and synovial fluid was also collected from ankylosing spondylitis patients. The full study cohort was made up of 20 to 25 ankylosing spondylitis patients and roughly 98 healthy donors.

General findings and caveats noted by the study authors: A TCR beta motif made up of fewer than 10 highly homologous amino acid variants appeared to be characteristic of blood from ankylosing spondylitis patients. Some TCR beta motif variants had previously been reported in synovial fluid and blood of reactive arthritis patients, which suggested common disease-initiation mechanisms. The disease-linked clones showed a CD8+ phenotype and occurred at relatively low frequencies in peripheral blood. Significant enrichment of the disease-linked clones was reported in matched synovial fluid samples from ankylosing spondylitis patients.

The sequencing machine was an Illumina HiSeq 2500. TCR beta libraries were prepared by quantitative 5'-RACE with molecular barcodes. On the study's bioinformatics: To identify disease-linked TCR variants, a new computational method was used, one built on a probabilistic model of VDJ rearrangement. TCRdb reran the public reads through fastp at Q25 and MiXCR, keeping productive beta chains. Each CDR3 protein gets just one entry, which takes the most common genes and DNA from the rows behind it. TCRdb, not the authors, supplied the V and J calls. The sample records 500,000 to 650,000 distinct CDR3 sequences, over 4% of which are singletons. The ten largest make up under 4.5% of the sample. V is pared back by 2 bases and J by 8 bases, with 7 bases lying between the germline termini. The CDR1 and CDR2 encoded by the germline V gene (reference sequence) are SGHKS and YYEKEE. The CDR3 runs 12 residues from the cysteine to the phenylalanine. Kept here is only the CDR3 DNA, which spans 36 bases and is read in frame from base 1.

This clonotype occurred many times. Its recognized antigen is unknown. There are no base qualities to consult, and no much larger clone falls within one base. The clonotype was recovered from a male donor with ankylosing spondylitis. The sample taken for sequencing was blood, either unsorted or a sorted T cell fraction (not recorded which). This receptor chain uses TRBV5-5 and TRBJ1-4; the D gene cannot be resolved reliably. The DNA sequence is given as TGTGCCAGCAGCTTCCCATTGGAAAAACTGTTTTTT. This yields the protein CASSFPLEKLFF.